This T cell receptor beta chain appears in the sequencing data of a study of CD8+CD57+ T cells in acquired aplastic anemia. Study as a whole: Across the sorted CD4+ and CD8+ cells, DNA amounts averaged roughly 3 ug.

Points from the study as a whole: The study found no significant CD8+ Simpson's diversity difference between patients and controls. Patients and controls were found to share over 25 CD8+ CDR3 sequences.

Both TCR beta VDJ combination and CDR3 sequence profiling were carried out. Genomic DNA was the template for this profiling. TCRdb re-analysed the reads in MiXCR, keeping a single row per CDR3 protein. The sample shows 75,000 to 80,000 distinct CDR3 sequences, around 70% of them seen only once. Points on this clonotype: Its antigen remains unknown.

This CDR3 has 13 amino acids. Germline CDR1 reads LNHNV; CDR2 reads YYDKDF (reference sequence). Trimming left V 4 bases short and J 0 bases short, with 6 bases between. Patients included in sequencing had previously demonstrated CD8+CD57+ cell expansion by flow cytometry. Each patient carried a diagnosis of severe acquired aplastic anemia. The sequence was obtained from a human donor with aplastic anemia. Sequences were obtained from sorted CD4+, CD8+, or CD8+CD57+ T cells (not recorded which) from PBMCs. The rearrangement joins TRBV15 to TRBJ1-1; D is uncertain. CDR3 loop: CATSIVLNTEAFF. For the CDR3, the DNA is TGTGCCACCAGCATAGTTCTGAACACTGAAGCTTTCTTT.